Listed here is a single T cell receptor beta chain. This sample is part of a study of blood T cell repertoires in COVID-19. Study information: From T cells, B-cell-depleted T cells, or PBMCs came the material, which was cDNA or gDNA.

The table came from immunoSEQ multiplex PCR; TCRdb's copy has only in-frame clones and leaves some out. The table has 150,000 to 200,000 clones, around 89% seen once; the top ten hold 1.5% to 2%. The CDR3 is made up of 13 amino acids. The V gene lost 0 bases and the J gene lost 18 bases, with 15 bases spanning the gap. Germline loops: CDR1 LGHDT, CDR2 YNNKEL (reference sequence). This TCR was sampled from a man younger than 35 who had recovered from COVID-19. The rearrangement links TRBV3-1 (or the pseudogene TRBV3-2) to TRBJ1-6, with D hard to call. The material sequenced was peripheral blood. CDR3 nucleotide sequence: TGTGCCAGCAGCCAAGATCCCCTTATGGCCACCCACTTT. Translation gives CASSQDPLMATHF.